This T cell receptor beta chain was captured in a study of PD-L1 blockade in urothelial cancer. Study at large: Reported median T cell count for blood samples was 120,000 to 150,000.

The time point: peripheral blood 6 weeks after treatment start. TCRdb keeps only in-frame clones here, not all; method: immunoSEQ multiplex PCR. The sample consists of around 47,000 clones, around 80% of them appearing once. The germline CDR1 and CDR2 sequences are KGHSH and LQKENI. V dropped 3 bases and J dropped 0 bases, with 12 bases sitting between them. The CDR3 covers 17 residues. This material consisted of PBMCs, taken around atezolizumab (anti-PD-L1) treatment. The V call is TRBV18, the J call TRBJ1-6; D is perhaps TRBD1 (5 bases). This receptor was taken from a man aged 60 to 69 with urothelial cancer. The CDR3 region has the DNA TGTGCCAGCTCACCCTCCGGGGGGAACTCCTATAATTCACCCCTCCACTTT. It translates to CASSPSGGNSYNSPLHF.